One TCR beta chain is described in this entry. The data are from a study of blood T cell repertoires in COVID-19. About the research overall: From T cells, B-cell-depleted T cells, or PBMCs came the material, which was cDNA or gDNA.

The CDR3 runs 15 residues. Germline V lookup: CDR1 SGHVS, CDR2 FQNEAQ. Trimming left V 6 bases short and J 1 base short, with 10 bases between. Profiled with immunoSEQ multiplex PCR; TCRdb holds only in-frame clones, not every one. The table records fewer than 400,000 clones, roughly 85% of them present only once. The sequencing sample was made of peripheral blood. V usage is TRBV7-8 and J usage is TRBJ2-6, with D hard to call. The TCR was taken from a woman between 18 and 29 years old with acute or convalescent COVID-19. CDR3 nucleotides: TGTGCCAGCAGACCCCGAGGATCTGGGGCCAACGTCCTGACTTTC. Protein: CASRPRGSGANVLTF. Full variable domain (remainder filled in from reference TRBV7-8 and TRBJ2-6): GAGVSQSPRYKVAKRGQDVALRCDPISGHVSLFWYQQALGQGPEFLTYFQNEAQLDKSGLPSDRFFAERPEGSVSTLKIQRTQQEDSAVYLCASRPRGSGANVLTFGAGSRLTVL.